This TCR beta chain originates from a study of siplizumab effects on memory and regulatory T cells. Study-level findings and limits: Proliferating siplizumab-culture Tregs lacked confirmation of suppressive function.

TCRdb's table, derived via immunoSEQ multiplex PCR, lists solely in-frame clones and lacks some. The sample contains about 100,000 clones, around 94% of which appear only once. A note on this clone: What it binds is not known.

The germline V gene has CDR1 LNHDA and CDR2 SQIVND (reference sequence). CDR3 length: 13 residues. Trimming pared 4 bases from V and 14 bases from J, leaving 20 bases between. The chain uses TRBV19 and TRBJ1-2; D may be TRBD1 (5 bases). This sequence originates from a human donor in good health. Sequenced sample: Tregs sorted from blood. The DNA for the CDR3 is TGTGCCAGTAGTACGCCGGGACGCCGATCTGGGACCTTC. Translated, it gives CASSTPGRRSGTF.